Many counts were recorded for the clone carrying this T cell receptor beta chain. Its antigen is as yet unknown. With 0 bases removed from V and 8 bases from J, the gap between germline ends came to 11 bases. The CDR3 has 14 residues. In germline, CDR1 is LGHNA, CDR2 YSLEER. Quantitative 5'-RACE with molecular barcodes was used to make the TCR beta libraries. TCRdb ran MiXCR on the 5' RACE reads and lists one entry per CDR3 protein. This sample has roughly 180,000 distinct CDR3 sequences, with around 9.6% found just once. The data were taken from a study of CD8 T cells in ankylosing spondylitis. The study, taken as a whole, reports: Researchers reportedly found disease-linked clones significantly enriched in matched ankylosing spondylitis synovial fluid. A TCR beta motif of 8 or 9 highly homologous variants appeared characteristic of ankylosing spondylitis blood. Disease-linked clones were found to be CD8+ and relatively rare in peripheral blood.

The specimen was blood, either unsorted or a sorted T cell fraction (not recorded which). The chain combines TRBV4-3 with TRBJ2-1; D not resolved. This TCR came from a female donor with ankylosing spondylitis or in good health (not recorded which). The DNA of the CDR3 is TGCGCCAGCAGCCAAGATCTCCAGGACCATGAGCAGTTCTTC. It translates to CASSQDLQDHEQFF.